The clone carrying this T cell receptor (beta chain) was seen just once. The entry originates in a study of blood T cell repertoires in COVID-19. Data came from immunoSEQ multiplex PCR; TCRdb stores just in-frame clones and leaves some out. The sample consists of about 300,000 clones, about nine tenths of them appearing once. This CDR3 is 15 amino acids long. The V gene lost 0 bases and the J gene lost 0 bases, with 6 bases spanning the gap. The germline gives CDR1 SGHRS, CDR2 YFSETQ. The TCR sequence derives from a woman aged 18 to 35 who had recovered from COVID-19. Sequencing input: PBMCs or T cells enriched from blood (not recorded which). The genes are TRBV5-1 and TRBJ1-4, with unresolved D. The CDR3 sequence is CASSLGLATNEKLFF. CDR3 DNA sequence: TGCGCCAGCAGCTTGGGTCTTGCAACTAATGAAAAACTGTTTTTT.